Shown below are 14 T cell receptor beta chains from a single sample sequenced in a study of OX40 agonist ivuxolimab in advanced cancers. The library was generated by the immunoSEQ multiplex PCR assay. TCRdb took this table from immuneACCESS and kept in-frame rearrangements with V and J called. Such tables lack part of the clones; where checked against another copy, unresolved V genes explain under half of the gap, and the rest is unexplained. Counted in this sample were roughly 86,000 clones; about 89% of them appeared once. Less than 0.55% of the sample goes to the ten largest clones. The material sequenced was CD4+ or CD8+ T cells sorted from blood, taken in a trial of the OX40 agonist ivuxolimab. Receptors were obtained from an adult with an advanced solid tumor such as melanoma, head and neck, liver or kidney cancer.

The chain carries TRBV10-1 and TRBJ2-7; D perhaps matches TRBD1 (6 bases). Germline V CDR1 and CDR2: WNHNN, SYGVQD (reference sequence). The V and J ends lost 4 bases and 5 bases respectively, with 12 bases between them. This CDR3 is 13 amino acids long. Written as DNA, the CDR3 is TGCGCCAGCAGTGCCGGACAGACCAACGAGCAGTACTTC. This gives the protein CASSAGQTNEQYF.

V usage is TRBV10-1 and J usage is TRBJ2-7; D gene ambiguous. Trimming cost V 8 bases and J 2 bases, with 16 bases left between them. This CDR3 is 14 amino acids long. The germline CDR1 and CDR2 sequences are WNHNN and SYGVQD (reference sequence). In nucleotides, the CDR3 is TGCGCCAGCCCGCAAGGTCTTATAACCTACGAGCAGTACTTC. Residues: CASPQGLITYEQYF.

This chain links TRBV5-1 with TRBJ1-1; TRBD1 agrees at 7 bases. Germline loops: CDR1 SGHRS, CDR2 YFSETQ. CDR3 length: 14 amino acids. Trimming cost V 3 bases and J 2 bases; bases outside gene matches: 4. CDR3 DNA sequence: TGCGCCAGCAGCTCAACAGGGGATAACACTGAAGCTTTCTTT. Protein: CASSSTGDNTEAFF.

The rearrangement joins TRBV10-1 to TRBJ2-7; no definite D call. The V end lost 0 bases, the J end lost 4 bases, and 7 bases lay between the germline ends. The CDR3 loop spans 13 amino acids. The germline V gene has CDR1 WNHNN and CDR2 SYGVQD (reference sequence). DNA of the CDR3: TGCGCCAGCAGTGAGTCCACCCGATACGAGCAGTACTTC. It encodes CASSESTRYEQYF.

The chain is built from TRBV6-1 and TRBJ1-1; perhaps TRBD1 as D (6 bases). V lost 2 bases and J 10 bases, leaving 14 bases between the germline ends. The CDR3 loop spans 13 amino acids. CDR1 is MNHNS, CDR2 SASEGT, per germline. The DNA for the CDR3 is TGTGCCAGCAGTGAATCGGGGGCCCCTGGAGCTTTCTTT. Translated, it gives CASSESGAPGAFF.

The V gene is TRBV14, the J gene TRBJ2-1, with D maybe TRBD2 (6 bases). CDR3 length: 14 residues. Per germline, CDR1 SGHDN and CDR2 FVKESK. The germline V and J ends were trimmed by 4 bases and 2 bases, with 9 bases remaining between them. The CDR3 nucleotides are TGTGCCAGCAGCCGGCGGGGAACCTACAATGAGCAGTTCTTC. Translation: CASSRRGTYNEQFF. Variable domain in full (rest from reference TRBV14 and TRBJ2-1): EAGVTQFPSHSVIEKGQTVTLRCDPISGHDNLYWYRRVMGKEIKFLLHFVKESKQDESGMPNNRFLAERTGGTYSTLKVQPAELEDSGVYFCASSRRGTYNEQFFGPGTRLTVL.

J is TRBJ2-1 and V is TRBV5-1, with 7 bases aligning to TRBD2. Germline V gene data show CDR1 as SGHRS and CDR2 as YFSETQ. This CDR3 contains 15 residues. V shed 6 bases and J 2 bases; nucleotides not matched to a gene: 8. CDR3 in DNA: TGCGCCAGCATTCCCTCTAGCGGAGCCTACAATGAGCAGTTCTTC. Amino acid sequence: CASIPSSGAYNEQFF.

This clone appeared a single time. The chain couples TRBV28 to TRBJ2-5; D might be TRBD1 or TRBD2, each matching 5 bases. Between the trimmed V and J ends, which lost 6 bases and 2 bases, there was a span of 16 bases. The germline CDR1 and CDR2 sequences are MDHEN and SYDVKM. The CDR3 contains 15 residues. This CDR3 reads CASSSSGTTQETQYF. The CDR3 region has the DNA TGTGCCAGCAGCTCCTCCGGGACGACTCAAGAGACCCAGTACTTC.

This clone was observed a few times. The chain couples TRBV7-9 to TRBJ1-1, with 11 positions matching TRBD1. The CDR3 extends over 16 amino acids. V lost 4 bases, J lost 1 base, and 5 bases stayed unmatched. Germline V gene sequence: CDR1 SEHNR, CDR2 FQNEAQ (reference sequence). The CDR3 loop is CASSYRTGGANTEAFF. CDR3 bases: TGTGCCAGCAGCTACCGGACAGGGGGCGCGAACACTGAAGCTTTCTTT.

The CDR3 protein is CASSFGLAAQETQYF. CDR3 coding DNA: TGTGCCAGCAGCTTCGGACTAGCAGCTCAAGAGACCCAGTACTTC. The rearrangement joins TRBV7-2 to TRBJ2-5, with 8 bases fitting TRBD2. V shed 3 bases, J shed 2 bases, and the junction held 5 bases outside the gene matches. CDR1 is SGHTA and CDR2 is FQGNSA in the germline V gene. The length of the CDR3 is 15 residues.

This chain joins TRBV5-6 and TRBJ2-5; possibly TRBD1 for D (5 bases). The V and J ends lost 1 base and 4 bases respectively, with 8 bases between them. Germline V CDR1 and CDR2: SGHDT, YYEEEE. CDR3 size: 13 residues. Written as DNA, the CDR3 is TGTGCCAGCAGCTTGCAGGGTGTAGAGACCCAGTACTTC. Translated, it gives CASSLQGVETQYF.

This clone was picked up one time. This chain joins TRBV7-2 and TRBJ1-5; possible D gene TRBD1, 5 bases. Between the trimmed V and J ends, which lost 5 bases and 7 bases, there was a span of 12 bases. The germline V gene encodes CDR1 SGHTA and CDR2 FQGNSA. The CDR3 has 13 amino acids. The CDR3 is CASSKQRGQPQHF. DNA of the CDR3: TGTGCCAGCAGCAAACAGCGGGGCCAGCCCCAGCATTTT. Variable domain in full (rest from reference TRBV7-2 and TRBJ1-5): GAGVSQSPSNKVTEKGKDVELRCDPISGHTALYWYRQSLGQGLEFLIYFQGNSAPDKSGLPSDRFSAERTGGSVSTLTIQRTQQEDSAVYLCASSKQRGQPQHFGDGTRLSIL.

The chain couples TRBV5-1 to TRBJ2-1; 9 bases fit TRBD1. Germline V gene data show CDR1 as SGHRS and CDR2 as YFSETQ. V gave up 4 bases and J gave up 8 bases; unmatched junction bases: 13. This CDR3 contains 16 residues. CDR3 protein: CASSGSWGTGSDEQFF. The CDR3 nucleotides read TGCGCCAGCAGCGGGAGCTGGGGGACAGGGTCGGATGAGCAGTTCTTC.

J is TRBJ2-2 and V is TRBV4-3; D ambiguous. CDR3 length: 16 amino acids. Looked up from germline, CDR1 is LGHNA and CDR2 is YSLEER. The ends were cut back, 0 bases at V and 5 bases at J, with 13 bases in the middle. CDR3 DNA sequence: TGCGCCAGCAGCCAAGATTCGGTACTGGGGACCGGGGAGCTGTTTTTT. It codes for CASSQDSVLGTGELFF.